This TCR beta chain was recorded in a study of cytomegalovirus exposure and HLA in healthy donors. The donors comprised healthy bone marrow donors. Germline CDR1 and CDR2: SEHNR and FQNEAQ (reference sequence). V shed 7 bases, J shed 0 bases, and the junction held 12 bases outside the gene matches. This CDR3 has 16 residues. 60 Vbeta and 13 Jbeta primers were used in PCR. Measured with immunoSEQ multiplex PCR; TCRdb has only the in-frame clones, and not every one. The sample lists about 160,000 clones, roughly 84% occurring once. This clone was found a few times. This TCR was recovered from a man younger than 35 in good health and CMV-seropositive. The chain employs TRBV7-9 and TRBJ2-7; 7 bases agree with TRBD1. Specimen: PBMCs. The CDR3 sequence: CASTDTGQDSSYEQYF. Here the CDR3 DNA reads TGTGCCAGCACCGACACCGGACAGGACAGCTCCTACGAGCAGTACTTC.